These 10 T cell receptor beta chains were sequenced from one sample in a study of radiation and T cells in renal cell carcinoma. Time point noted: blood 2 weeks post-SBRT. Treatment here: 15 Gy SBRT to primary tumor, nephrectomy 4 weeks later. Sequencing was performed with immunoSEQ multiplex PCR; in TCRdb, only in-frame clones are kept and a portion is missing. Of 20,000 to 30,000 clones listed, about 85% are singletons. The source was blood, collected from a patient whose treatment included radiotherapy and nephrectomy. The receptors were sampled from a man in his sixties with renal cell carcinoma.

The V gene is TRBV19, the J gene TRBJ2-2; D ambiguous. V lost 6 bases and J 0 bases, leaving 8 bases between the germline ends. This CDR3 is 14 amino acids long. CDR1 is LNHDA and CDR2 is SQIVND in the germline V gene (reference sequence). In DNA form, the CDR3 reads TGTGCCAGTAGAGAGCGTACGAACACCGGGGAGCTGTTTTTT. This translates into CASRERTNTGELFF. Looking up the rest from reference TRBV19 and TRBJ2-2 gives the full variable domain: DGGITQSPKYLFRKEGQNVTLSCEQNLNHDAMYWYRQDPGQGLRLIYYSQIVNDFQKGDIAEGYSVSREKKESFPLTVTSAQKNPTAFYLCASRERTNTGELFFGEGSRLTVL.

The chain recombines TRBV11-3 with TRBJ2-2, with unresolved D. Germline V gives CDR1 SGHNT, CDR2 YENEEA. This CDR3 comprises 14 residues. V lost 3 bases, J lost 3 bases, and 8 bases lay in between. For the CDR3, the DNA is TGTGCCAGCAGCTTTGGCCCGGACACCGGGGAGCTGTTTTTT. This encodes CASSFGPDTGELFF. The variable domain in full, completed from reference TRBV11-3 and TRBJ2-2, reads EAGVVQSPRYKIIEKKQPVAFWCNPISGHNTLYWYLQNLGQGPELLIRYENEEAVDDSQLPKDRFSAERLKGVDSTLKIQPAELGDSAVYLCASSFGPDTGELFFGEGSRLTVL.

V gene TRBV11-2 combines with J gene TRBJ2-3, with unresolved D. Trimming cost V 6 bases and J 2 bases, with 9 bases left between them. The V gene's germline CDR1 is SGHAT and CDR2 FQNNGV. This CDR3 has 13 amino acids. As DNA, the CDR3 is TGTGCCAGCAGAAAAAGGATCACAGATACGCAGTATTTT. This sequence encodes CASRKRITDTQYF.

This clone was seen just once. V usage is TRBV29-1 and J usage is TRBJ2-5; D ambiguous. Deletions cut 4 bases from V and 4 bases from J, with 10 bases between. Germline V gene sequence: CDR1 SQVTM, CDR2 ANQGSEA. This CDR3 has 12 residues. The CDR3, as DNA: TGCAGCGTTGTCCTGCTGGGAGAGACCCAGTACTTC. It yields the protein CSVVLLGETQYF.

This chain uses TRBV4-1 with TRBJ2-7; 10 bases fit TRBD2. The length of the CDR3 is 17 residues. Germline CDR1 is MGHRA and CDR2 is YSYEKL. Trimming removed 2 bases from V and 2 bases from J; junction bases left unmatched: 9. The CDR3 is CASSQPPGAGGPYEQYF. CDR3 bases: TGCGCCAGCAGCCAACCCCCGGGAGCGGGAGGGCCCTACGAGCAGTACTTC.

The V call is TRBV5-1, the J call TRBJ2-1, with 8 bases aligning to TRBD1. V shed 4 bases and J 4 bases; nucleotides not matched to a gene: 7. The CDR3 is made up of 15 amino acids. Germline CDR1 and CDR2: SGHRS and YFSETQ. CDR3 in DNA: TGCGCCAGCAGCCAGGGGACAGGAGGTTACAATGAGCAGTTCTTC. Its protein is CASSQGTGGYNEQFF. Full variable domain (rest looked up from reference TRBV5-1 and TRBJ2-1): KAGVTQTPRYLIKTRGQQVTLSCSPISGHRSVSWYQQTPGQGLQFLFEYFSETQRNKGNFPGRFSGRQFSNSRSEMNVSTLELGDSALYLCASSQGTGGYNEQFFGPGTRLTVL.

The V call is TRBV6-5, the J call TRBJ1-1; D remains unclear. Germline assignment: CDR1 MNHEY and CDR2 SVGAGI. Trimming shortened V by 3 bases and J by 6 bases, and 14 bases separated the two germline ends. CDR3 size: 14 residues. Here the CDR3 DNA reads TGTGCCAGCAGTTATGGCGGGCCGGACGCTGAAGCTTTCTTT. This encodes CASSYGGPDAEAFF.

The rearrangement joins TRBV5-1 to TRBJ1-3, with 11 nucleotides matching TRBD1. The CDR3 contains 18 residues. Germline V gives CDR1 SGHRS, CDR2 YFSETQ. The V gene end was trimmed by 2 bases and the J gene end by 5 bases; junction bases not matched to a gene: 12. The CDR3 nucleotides are TGCGCCAGCAGCTTTTACTCCGGGACAGGGGGGTTGAGAAACACCATATATTTT. It codes for CASSFYSGTGGLRNTIYF.

This chain uses TRBV30 with TRBJ2-1; D is unresolved. Germline-derived CDR1 and CDR2 are GTSNPN and SVGIG (reference sequence). V lost 2 bases and J 6 bases, leaving 8 bases between the germline ends. The CDR3 is 12 residues long. CDR3 in amino acids: CAWSRQVNEQFF. The CDR3 DNA is TGTGCCTGGAGTCGGCAGGTCAATGAGCAGTTCTTC.

This chain connects TRBV19 to TRBJ2-7; D unclear. CDR1 is LNHDA, CDR2 SQIVND, per germline (reference sequence). The CDR3 is 15 residues long. Trimming stripped 0 bases from V and 2 bases from J, with 11 bases between. The CDR3 loop is CASSIDHELTYEQYF. The CDR3 DNA sequence: TGTGCCAGTAGTATAGATCACGAACTAACCTACGAGCAGTACTTC.